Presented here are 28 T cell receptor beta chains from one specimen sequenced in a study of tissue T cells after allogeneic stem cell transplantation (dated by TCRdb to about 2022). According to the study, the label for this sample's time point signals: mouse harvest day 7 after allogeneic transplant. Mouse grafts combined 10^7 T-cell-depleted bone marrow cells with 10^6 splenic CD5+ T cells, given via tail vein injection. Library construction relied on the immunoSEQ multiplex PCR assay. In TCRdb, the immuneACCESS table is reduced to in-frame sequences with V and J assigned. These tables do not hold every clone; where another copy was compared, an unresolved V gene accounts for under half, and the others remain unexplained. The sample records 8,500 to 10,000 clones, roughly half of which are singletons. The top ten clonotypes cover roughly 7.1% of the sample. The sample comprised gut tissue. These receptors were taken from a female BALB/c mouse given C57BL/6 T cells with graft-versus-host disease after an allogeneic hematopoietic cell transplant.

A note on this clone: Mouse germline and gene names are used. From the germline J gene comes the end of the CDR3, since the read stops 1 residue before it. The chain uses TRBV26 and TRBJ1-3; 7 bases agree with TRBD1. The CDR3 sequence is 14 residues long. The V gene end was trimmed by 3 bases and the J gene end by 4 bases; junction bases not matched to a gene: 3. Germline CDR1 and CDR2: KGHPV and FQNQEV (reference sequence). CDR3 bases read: TGTGCCAGCAGTCTTGGGACAGACGGAAATACGCTCTAT. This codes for CASSLGTDGNTLY. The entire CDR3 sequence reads CASSLGTDGNTLYF.

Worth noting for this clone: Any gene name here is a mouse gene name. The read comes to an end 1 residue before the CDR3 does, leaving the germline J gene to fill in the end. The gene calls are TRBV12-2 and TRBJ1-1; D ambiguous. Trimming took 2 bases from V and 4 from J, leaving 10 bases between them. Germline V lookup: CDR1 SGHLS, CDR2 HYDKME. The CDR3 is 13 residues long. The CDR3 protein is CASSPRVGTEVFF. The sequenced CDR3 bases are TGTGCCAGCTCTCCCCGGGTTGGCACAGAAGTCTTC.

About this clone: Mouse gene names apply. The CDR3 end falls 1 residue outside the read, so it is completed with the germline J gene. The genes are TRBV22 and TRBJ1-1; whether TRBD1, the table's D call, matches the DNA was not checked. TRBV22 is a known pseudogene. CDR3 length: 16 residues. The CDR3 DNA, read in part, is TGTGCCAGCAGCGGGGACAGGGGGCGCAGGGACACAGAAGTCTTC. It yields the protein CASSGDRGRRDTEVF. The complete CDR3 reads CASSGDRGRRDTEVFF.

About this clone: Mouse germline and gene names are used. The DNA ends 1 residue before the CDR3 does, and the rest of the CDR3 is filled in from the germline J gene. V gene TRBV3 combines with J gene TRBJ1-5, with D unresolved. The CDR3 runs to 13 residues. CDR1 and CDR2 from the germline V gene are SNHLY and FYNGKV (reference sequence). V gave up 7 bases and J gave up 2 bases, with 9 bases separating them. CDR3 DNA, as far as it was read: TGTGCCAGCACCGGGAAGGACAACCAGGCTCCGCTT. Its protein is CASTGKDNQAPL. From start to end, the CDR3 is CASTGKDNQAPLF.

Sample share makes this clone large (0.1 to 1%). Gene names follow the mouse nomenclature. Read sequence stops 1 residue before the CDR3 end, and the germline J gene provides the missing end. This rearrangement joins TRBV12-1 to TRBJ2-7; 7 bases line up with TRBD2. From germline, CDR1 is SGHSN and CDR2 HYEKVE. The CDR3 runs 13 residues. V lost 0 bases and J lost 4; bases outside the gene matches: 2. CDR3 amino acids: CASSLDWVYEQYF. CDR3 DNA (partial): TGTGCCAGCTCTCTCGACTGGGTTTATGAACAGTAC.

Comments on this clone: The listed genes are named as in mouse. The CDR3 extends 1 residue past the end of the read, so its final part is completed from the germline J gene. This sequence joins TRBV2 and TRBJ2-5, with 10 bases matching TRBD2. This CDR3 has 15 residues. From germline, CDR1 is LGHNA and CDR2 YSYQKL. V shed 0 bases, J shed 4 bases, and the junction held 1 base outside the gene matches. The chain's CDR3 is CASSQDGLGEDTQYF. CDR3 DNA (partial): TGTGCCAGCAGCCAAGACGGACTGGGGGAAGACACCCAGTAC.

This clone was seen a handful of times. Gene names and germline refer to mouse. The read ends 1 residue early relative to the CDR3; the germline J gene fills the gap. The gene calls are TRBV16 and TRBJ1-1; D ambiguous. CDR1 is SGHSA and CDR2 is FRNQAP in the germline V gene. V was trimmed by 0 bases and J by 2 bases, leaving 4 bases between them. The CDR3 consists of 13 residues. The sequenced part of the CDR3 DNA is TGTGCAAGCAGCTTAGACAGCAACACAGAAGTCTTC. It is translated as CASSLDSNTEVF. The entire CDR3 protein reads CASSLDSNTEVFF.

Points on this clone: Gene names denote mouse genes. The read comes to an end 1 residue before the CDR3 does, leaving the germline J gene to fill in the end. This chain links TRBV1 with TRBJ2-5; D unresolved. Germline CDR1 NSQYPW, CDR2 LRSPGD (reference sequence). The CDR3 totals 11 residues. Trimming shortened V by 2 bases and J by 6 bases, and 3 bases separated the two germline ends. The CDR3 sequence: CTCSAPDTQYF. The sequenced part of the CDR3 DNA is TGCACCTGCAGTGCACCGGACACCCAGTAC.

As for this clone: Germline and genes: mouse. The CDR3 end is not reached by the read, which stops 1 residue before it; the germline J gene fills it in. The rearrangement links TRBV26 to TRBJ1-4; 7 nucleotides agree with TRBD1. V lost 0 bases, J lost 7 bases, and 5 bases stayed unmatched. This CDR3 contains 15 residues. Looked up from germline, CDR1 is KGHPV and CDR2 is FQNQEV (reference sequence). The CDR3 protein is CASSLSTGTAERLFF. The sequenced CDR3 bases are TGTGCCAGCAGTCTGTCGACAGGGACCGCCGAAAGATTATTT.

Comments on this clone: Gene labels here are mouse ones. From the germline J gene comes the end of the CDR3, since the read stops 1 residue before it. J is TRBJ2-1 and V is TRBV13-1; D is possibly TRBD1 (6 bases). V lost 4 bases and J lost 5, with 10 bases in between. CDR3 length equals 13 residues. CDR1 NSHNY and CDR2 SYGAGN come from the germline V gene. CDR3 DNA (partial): TGTGCCAGCAGTCCAGGGGACCATGCTGAGCAGTTC. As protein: CASSPGDHAEQF. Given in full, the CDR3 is CASSPGDHAEQFF.

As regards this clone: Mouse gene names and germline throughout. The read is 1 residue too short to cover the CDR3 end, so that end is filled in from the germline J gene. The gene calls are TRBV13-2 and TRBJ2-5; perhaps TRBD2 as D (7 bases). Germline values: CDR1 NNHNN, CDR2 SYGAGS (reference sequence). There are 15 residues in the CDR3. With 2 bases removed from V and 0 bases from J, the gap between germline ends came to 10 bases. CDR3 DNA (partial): TGTGCCAGCGGTGACTGGGGGCGTAACCAAGACACCCAGTAC. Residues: CASGDWGRNQDTQY. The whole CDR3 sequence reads CASGDWGRNQDTQYF.

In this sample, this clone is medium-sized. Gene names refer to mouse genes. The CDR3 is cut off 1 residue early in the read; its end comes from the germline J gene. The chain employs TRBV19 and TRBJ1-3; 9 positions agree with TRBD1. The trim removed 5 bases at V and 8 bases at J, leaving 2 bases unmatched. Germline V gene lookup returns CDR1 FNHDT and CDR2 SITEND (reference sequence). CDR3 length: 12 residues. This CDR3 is CASRDRGDTLYF. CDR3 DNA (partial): TGTGCCAGCAGGGACAGGGGCGATACGCTCTAT.

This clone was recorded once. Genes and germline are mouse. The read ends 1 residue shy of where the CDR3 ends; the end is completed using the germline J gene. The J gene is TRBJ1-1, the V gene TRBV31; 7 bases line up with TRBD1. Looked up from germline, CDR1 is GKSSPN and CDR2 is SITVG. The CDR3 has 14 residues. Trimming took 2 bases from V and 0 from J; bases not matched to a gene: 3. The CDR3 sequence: CAWSSDRANTEVFF. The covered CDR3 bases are TGTGCCTGGAGTTCAGACAGGGCAAACACAGAAGTCTTC.

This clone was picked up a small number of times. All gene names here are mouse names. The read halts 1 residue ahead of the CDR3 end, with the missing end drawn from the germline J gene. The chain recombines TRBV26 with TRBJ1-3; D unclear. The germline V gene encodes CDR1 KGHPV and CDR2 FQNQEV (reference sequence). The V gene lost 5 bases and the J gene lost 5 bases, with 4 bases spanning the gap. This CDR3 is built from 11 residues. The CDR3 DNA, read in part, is TGTGCCAGCAGTTCGAGAAATACGCTCTAT. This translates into CASSSRNTLY. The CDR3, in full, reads CASSSRNTLYF.

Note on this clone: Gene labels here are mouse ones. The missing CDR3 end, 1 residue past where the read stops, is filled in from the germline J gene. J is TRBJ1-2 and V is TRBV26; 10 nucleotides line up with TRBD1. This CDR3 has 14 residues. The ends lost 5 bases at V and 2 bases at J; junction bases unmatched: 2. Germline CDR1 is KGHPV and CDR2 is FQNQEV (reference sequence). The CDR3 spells CASSSGQGNSDYTF. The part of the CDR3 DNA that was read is TGTGCCAGCAGTTCGGGACAGGGGAACTCCGACTACACC.

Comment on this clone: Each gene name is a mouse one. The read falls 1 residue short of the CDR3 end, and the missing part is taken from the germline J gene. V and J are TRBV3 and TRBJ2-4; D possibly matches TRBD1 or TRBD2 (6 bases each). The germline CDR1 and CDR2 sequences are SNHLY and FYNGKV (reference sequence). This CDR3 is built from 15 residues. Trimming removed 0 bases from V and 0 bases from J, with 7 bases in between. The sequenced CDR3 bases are TGTGCCAGCAGCTTAGCAGGGGGGAGTCAAAACACCTTGTAC. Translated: CASSLAGGSQNTLY. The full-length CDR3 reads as CASSLAGGSQNTLYF.

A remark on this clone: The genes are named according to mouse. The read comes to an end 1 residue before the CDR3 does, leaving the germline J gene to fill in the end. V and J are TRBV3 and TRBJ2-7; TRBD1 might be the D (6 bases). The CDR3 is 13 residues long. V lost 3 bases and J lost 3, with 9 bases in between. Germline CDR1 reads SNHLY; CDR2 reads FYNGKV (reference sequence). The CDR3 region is CASSFAGVYEQYF. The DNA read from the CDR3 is TGTGCCAGCAGCTTTGCAGGGGTCTATGAACAGTAC.

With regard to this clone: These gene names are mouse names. The CDR3 reads CASSQGPNTGQLYF. The CDR3 DNA, read in part, is TGTGCCAGCAGCCAGGGGCCAAACACCGGGCAGCTCTAC. The chain carries TRBV19 and TRBJ2-2; D is possibly TRBD1 (6 bases). The read ends 1 residue before the CDR3 terminus; that terminus is restored from the germline J gene. This CDR3 spans 14 amino acids. With 5 bases removed from V and 0 bases from J, the gap between germline ends came to 8 bases. The germline V gene has CDR1 FNHDT and CDR2 SITEND (reference sequence). Using reference TRBV19 and TRBJ2-2 for the parts outside the CDR3, the full variable domain is GGIITQTPKFLIGQEGQKLTLKCQQNFNHDTMYWYRQDSGKGLRLIYYSITENDLQKGDLSEGYDASREKKSSFSLTVTSAQKNEMAVFLCASSQGPNTGQLYFGEGSKLTVL.

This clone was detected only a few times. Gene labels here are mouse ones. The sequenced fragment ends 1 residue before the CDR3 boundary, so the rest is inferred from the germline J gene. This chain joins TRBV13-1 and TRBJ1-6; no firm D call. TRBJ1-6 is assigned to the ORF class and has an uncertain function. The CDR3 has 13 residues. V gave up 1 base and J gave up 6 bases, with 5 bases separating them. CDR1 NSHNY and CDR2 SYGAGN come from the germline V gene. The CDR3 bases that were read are TGTGCCAGCAGTGATACGATTAATTCGCCCCTCTAC. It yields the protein CASSDTINSPLY. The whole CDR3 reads CASSDTINSPLYF.

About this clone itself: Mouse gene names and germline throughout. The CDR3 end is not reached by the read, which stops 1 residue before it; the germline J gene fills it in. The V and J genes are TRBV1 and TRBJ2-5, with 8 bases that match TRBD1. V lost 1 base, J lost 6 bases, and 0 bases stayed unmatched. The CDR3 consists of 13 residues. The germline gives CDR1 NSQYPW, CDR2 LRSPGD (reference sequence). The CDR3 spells CTCSAGQGDTQYF. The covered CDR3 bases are TGCACCTGCAGTGCAGGACAGGGGGACACCCAGTAC.

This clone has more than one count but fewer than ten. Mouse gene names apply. The CDR3 sequence: CASSLRGSNERLFF. The CDR3 bases that were read are TGTGCCAGCAGTCTTCGGGGTTCCAACGAAAGATTATTT. This chain uses TRBV26 with TRBJ1-4; D not resolved. The CDR3 extends 1 residue past the end of the read, so its final part is completed from the germline J gene. Per germline, CDR1 KGHPV and CDR2 FQNQEV (reference sequence). The V gene lost 3 bases and the J gene lost 1 base, with 6 bases spanning the gap. CDR3 length equals 14 residues.

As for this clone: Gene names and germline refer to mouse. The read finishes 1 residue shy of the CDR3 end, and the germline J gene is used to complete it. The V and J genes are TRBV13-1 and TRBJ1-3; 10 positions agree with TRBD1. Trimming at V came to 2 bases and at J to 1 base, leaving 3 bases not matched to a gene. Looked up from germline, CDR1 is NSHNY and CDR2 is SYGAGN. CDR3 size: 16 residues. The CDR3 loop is CASSEWGQGSGNTLYF. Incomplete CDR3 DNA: TGTGCCAGCAGTGAATGGGGACAGGGGTCTGGAAATACGCTCTAT.

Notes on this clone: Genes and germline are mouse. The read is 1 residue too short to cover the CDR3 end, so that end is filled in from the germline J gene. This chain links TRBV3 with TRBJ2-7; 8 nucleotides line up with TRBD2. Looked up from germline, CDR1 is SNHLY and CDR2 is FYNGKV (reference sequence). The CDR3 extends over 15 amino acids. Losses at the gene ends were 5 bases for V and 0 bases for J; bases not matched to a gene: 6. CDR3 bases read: TGTGCCAGCAGCCTCCGACTGGGGTACTCCTATGAACAGTAC. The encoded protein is CASSLRLGYSYEQY. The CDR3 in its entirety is CASSLRLGYSYEQYF.

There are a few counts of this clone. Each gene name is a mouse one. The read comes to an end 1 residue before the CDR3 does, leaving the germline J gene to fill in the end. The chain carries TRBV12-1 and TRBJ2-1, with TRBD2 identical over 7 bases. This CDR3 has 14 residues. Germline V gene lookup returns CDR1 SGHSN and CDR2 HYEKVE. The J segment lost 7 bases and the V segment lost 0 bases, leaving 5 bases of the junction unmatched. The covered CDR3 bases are TGTGCCAGCTCTCTCCTGGGGGTGCGGGCTGAGCAGTTC. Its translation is CASSLLGVRAEQF. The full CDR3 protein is CASSLLGVRAEQFF.

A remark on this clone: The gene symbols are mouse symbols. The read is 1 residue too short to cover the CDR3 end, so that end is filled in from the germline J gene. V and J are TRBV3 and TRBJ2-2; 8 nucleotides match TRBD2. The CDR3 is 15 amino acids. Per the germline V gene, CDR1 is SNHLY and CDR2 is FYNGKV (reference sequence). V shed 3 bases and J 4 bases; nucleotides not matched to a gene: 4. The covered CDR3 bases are TGTGCCAGCAGCTTGGGGGGGCGCGGCACCGGGCAGCTCTAC. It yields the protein CASSLGGRGTGQLY. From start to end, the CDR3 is CASSLGGRGTGQLYF.

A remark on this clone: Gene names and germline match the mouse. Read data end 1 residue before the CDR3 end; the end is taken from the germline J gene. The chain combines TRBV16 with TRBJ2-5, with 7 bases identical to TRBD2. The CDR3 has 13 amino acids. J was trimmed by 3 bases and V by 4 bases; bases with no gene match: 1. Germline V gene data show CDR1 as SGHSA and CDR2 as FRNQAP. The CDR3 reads CASSWTGQDTQYF. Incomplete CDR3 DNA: TGTGCAAGCAGCTGGACTGGACAAGACACCCAGTAC.

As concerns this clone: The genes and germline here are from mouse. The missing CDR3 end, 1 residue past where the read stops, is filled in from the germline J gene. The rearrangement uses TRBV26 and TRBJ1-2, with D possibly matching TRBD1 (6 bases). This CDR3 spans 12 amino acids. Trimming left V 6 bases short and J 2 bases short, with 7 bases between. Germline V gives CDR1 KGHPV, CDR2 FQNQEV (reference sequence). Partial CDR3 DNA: TGTGCCAGCAGGCAGGGGAACTCCGACTACACC. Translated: CASRQGNSDYT. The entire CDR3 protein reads CASRQGNSDYTF. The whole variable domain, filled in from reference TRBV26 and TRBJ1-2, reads NSKVIQTPRYLVKGQGQKAKMRCIPEKGHPVVFWYQQNKNNEFKFLINFQNQEVLQQIDMTEKRFSAECPSNSPCSLEIQSSEAGDSALYLCASRQGNSDYTFGSGTRLLVI.

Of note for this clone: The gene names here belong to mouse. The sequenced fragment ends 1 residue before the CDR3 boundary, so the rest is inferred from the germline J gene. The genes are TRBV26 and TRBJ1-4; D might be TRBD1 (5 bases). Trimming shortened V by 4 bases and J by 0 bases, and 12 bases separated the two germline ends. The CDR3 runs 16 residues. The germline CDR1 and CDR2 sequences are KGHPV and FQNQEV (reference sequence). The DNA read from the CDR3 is TGTGCCAGCAGTCGGGACGGAAGAATTTCCAACGAAAGATTATTT. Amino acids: CASSRDGRISNERLF. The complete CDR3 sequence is CASSRDGRISNERLFF.